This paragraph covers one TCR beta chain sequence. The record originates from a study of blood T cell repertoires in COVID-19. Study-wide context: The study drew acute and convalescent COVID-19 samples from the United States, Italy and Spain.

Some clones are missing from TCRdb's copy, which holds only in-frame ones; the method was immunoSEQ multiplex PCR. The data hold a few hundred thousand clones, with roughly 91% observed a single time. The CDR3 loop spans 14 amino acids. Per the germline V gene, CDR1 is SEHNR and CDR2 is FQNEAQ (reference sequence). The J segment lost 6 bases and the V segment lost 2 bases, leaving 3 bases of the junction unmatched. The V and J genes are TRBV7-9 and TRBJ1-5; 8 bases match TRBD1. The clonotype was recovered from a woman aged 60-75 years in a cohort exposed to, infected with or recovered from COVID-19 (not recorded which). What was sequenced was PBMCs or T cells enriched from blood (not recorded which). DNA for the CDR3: TGTGCCAGCAGCTTAACAGGGGGAGGTCAGCCCCAGCATTTT. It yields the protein CASSLTGGGQPQHF.